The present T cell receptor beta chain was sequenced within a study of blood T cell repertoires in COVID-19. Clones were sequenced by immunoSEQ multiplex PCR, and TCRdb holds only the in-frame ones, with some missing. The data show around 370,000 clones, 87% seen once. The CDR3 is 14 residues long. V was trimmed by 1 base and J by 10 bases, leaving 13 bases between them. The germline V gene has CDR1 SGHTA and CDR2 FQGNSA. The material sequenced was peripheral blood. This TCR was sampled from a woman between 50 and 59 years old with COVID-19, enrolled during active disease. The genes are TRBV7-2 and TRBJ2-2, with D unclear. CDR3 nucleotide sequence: TGTGCCAGCAGCTTAGGCCCTTCCGCGGCGGAGCTGTTTTTT. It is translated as CASSLGPSAAELFF.